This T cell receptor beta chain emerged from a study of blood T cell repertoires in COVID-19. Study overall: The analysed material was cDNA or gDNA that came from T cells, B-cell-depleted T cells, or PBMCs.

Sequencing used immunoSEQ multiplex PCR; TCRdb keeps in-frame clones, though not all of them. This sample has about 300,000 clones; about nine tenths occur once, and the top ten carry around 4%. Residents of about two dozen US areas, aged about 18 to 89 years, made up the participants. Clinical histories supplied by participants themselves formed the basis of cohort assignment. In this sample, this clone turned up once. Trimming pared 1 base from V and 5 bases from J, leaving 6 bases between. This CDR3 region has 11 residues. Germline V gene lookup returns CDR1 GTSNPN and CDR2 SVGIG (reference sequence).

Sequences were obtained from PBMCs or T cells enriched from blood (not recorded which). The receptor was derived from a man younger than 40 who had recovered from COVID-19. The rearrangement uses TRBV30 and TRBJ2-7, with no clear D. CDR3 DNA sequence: TGTGCCTGGAGTGGGCCCCACGAGCAGTACTTC. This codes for CAWSGPHEQYF.